This TCR beta chain is from a study of tissue T cells after allogeneic stem cell transplantation. Time point specified: mouse harvest day 14 after allogeneic transplant. Tail vein injection delivered 10^7 T-cell-depleted bone marrow cells and 10^6 splenic CD5+ T cells. Sequenced by immunoSEQ multiplex PCR; TCRdb stores in-frame clones only, minus some. The sample holds some 3,000 clones, 40% to 45% seen once. Germline trimming cut 1 base from V and 6 bases from J; bases unmatched to any gene: 1. This CDR3 comprises 14 residues. From germline, CDR1 is SGHSA and CDR2 FRNQAP. By share, this clone counts as large. Mouse germline and gene names are used. The CDR3 end lies 1 residue beyond the end of the read and is filled in from the germline J gene.

The rearrangement uses TRBV16 and TRBJ2-7; 12 bases agree with TRBD1. The clonotype comes from a female BALB/c mouse given C57BL/6 T cells with graft-versus-host disease after an allogeneic hematopoietic cell transplant. Sequenced sample: gut tissue. The part of the CDR3 DNA that was read is TGTGCAAGCAGCTTAGGGGACAGGGGGCCTGAACAGTAC. It specifies CASSLGDRGPEQY. In full, the CDR3 reads CASSLGDRGPEQYF. Filled out from reference TRBV16 and TRBJ2-7, the complete variable domain reads NAGVIQTPRHKVTGKGQEATLWCEPISGHSAVFWYRQTIVQGLEFLTYFRNQAPIDDSGMPKERFSAQMPNQSHSTLKIQSTQPQDSAVYLCASSLGDRGPEQYFGPGTRLTVL.